This T cell receptor (beta chain) was sequenced in a study of OX40 agonist ivuxolimab in advanced cancers. Clones were read by immunoSEQ multiplex PCR, and TCRdb kept only the in-frame ones, dropping some. The sample gives some 15,000 clones, roughly 89% of which show up once; 20% to 30% is in the top ten. Baseline, cycle 4 day 1, and cycle 7 day 1 were the blood sampling points. The length of the CDR3 is 16 residues. J lost 2 bases, V lost 8 bases, and 12 bases had no gene match. Germline V gene lookup returns CDR1 MDHEN and CDR2 SYDVKM. The clonotype originates from an adult with an advanced solid tumor such as melanoma, head and neck, liver or kidney cancer. V gene TRBV28 combines with J gene TRBJ1-2, with 9 bases matching TRBD1. The sample consisted of CD4+ or CD8+ T cells sorted from blood, taken in a trial of the OX40 agonist ivuxolimab. CDR3 amino acids: CASDPYNRGLNYGYTF. The CDR3 bases are TGTGCCAGCGATCCCTATAACAGGGGGCTCAACTATGGCTACACCTTC.